This TCR beta chain was sequenced for a study of blood T cell repertoires in COVID-19. Sequencing used immunoSEQ multiplex PCR; TCRdb keeps in-frame clones, though not all of them. This sample carries approximately 210,000 clones, about 90% of them seen once, and the ten largest clones take 1% to 1.5%. V shed 7 bases, J shed 7 bases, and the junction held 12 bases outside the gene matches. The CDR3 contains 15 residues. Germline V gene lookup returns CDR1 SGHTA and CDR2 FQGTGA. The clonotype originates from a man between 25 and 39 years old with acute or convalescent COVID-19. The sequencing input was peripheral blood. This chain uses TRBV7-3 with TRBJ2-1; 8 bases fit TRBD2. In DNA, the CDR3 is TGTGCCAGCACCTCACCCGCGCGGGGGGAAAATGAGCAGTTCTTC. Protein product: CASTSPARGENEQFF.